This T cell receptor (beta chain) was sequenced during a study of T cells in Graves' hyperthyroidism and ophthalmopathy. There were TCR beta CDR3 regions amplified from RNA transcripts. A first-round RT-PCR of the TCR CDR3 used the HTBI primer set. From the multiplex PCR reads, TCRdb called clonotypes with MiXCR, one entry per CDR3 protein. The sample includes about 300,000 distinct CDR3 sequences, 20% to 30% seen only once; the top ten take roughly 24%. Using 9.5 to 10 ml of fresh peripheral blood, PBMCs were prepared. Study results and limitations: Ophthalmopathy was model-predicted a median around 6.7 months pre-onset.

This clonotype was recorded at least ten times. The antigen is unknown. With V trimmed by 7 bases and J by 3 bases, 6 bases remained unmatched. The CDR3 consists of 13 residues. CDR1 and CDR2 from the germline V gene are SGHRS and YFSETQ. This receptor was obtained from a man in his forties with Graves' hyperthyroidism that later progressed to Graves' ophthalmopathy. Input material: blood. The chain is built from TRBV5-1 and TRBJ1-1; 7 nucleotides line up with TRBD1. CDR3 loop: CASGTVEYTEAFF. The DNA for the CDR3 is TGCGCCAGCGGGACAGTAGAGTACACTGAAGCTTTCTTT.